Listed here are 21 T cell receptor beta chains from one sample, sequenced in a study of blood T cells in healthy people across ages. It was with a sample-barcoded 5' primer and a J-beta primer mix that a second PCR of roughly 7 to 12 cycles was run. TCRdb processed the 5' RACE reads anew with MiXCR; each CDR3 protein has one entry. The data show around 990,000 distinct CDR3 sequences, roughly two fifths seen once. Sample: blood. The source of these receptors is a man aged 18 to 35 in good health.

The chain combines TRBV9 with TRBJ1-6; TRBD1 aligns across 9 bases. The length of the CDR3 is 15 residues. From germline, CDR1 is SGDLS and CDR2 YYNGEE. V was pared by 2 bases and J by 5 bases, with 2 bases of the junction left unmatched. CDR3 sequence: CASSVGTGNNSPLHF. Here the CDR3 DNA reads TGTGCCAGCAGCGTCGGGACAGGGAATAATTCACCCCTCCACTTT.

The V gene is TRBV9, the J gene TRBJ2-2; D is undetermined. The V gene's germline CDR1 is SGDLS and CDR2 YYNGEE. The CDR3 is made up of 14 amino acids. With 0 bases removed from V and 3 bases from J, the gap between germline ends came to 6 bases. The DNA of the CDR3 is TGTGCCAGCAGCGTAGGGCCTGACACCGGGGAGCTGTTTTTT. It specifies CASSVGPDTGELFF.

The genes are TRBV7-2 and TRBJ2-1; D unclear. The J call is doubtful: the DNA matches TRBJ2-7 better. Per the germline V gene, CDR1 is SGHTA and CDR2 is FQGNSA. This CDR3 contains 14 residues. CDR3 nucleotide sequence: TGTGCCAGCAGCTTGAGTTTATCCTACAATGAGCAGTACTTC. The encoded protein is CASSLSLSYNEQYF.

The chain uses TRBV12-5 and TRBJ2-5; 7 bases match TRBD1. The germline CDR1 and CDR2 sequences are LGHNT and FRNRAP. V gave up 0 bases and J gave up 11 bases; unmatched junction bases: 18. The CDR3 spans 17 residues. The CDR3 here is CASGLVLDRRQNNEQYF. The CDR3 DNA sequence: TGTGCTAGTGGTTTGGTACTGGACAGGAGGCAAAACAATGAGCAGTACTTC.

The chain couples TRBV12-3 or TRBV12-4 to TRBJ2-4; 7 bases line up with TRBD2. The CDR3 covers 15 residues. V lost 3 bases, J lost 0 bases, and 2 bases stayed unmatched. The CDR3 is CASSLTSPAKNIQYF. CDR3 nucleotides: TGTGCCAGCAGTTTGACTAGCCCAGCCAAAAACATTCAGTACTTC.

This clonotype has just a few counts. The rearrangement joins TRBV28 to TRBJ1-4; tentatively, D is TRBD1 (5 bases). Trimming removed 5 bases from V and 7 bases from J, with 17 bases in between. Looked up from germline, CDR1 is MDHEN and CDR2 is SYDVKM. The CDR3 is 15 residues long. The CDR3 reads CASSPDGGNGEKLFF. CDR3 DNA sequence: TGTGCCAGCAGTCCCGACGGGGGGAATGGTGAAAAACTGTTTTTT.

This chain links TRBV9 with TRBJ2-5; 11 nucleotides agree with TRBD2. Per germline, CDR1 SGDLS and CDR2 YYNGEE. The CDR3 has 13 residues. V lost 3 bases to trimming and J lost 11 bases; unmatched junction nucleotides: 6. For the CDR3, the DNA is TGTGCCAGCAGCGGGACTAGCGGGTATGAGCAGTACTTC. Its translation is CASSGTSGYEQYF.

This clonotype turned up a few times. J is TRBJ2-1 and V is TRBV29-1; 7 nucleotides agree with TRBD1. CDR1 is SQVTM, CDR2 ANQGSEA, per germline. The CDR3 runs 13 residues. Germline trimming cut 4 bases from V and 2 bases from J; bases unmatched to any gene: 2. Written as DNA, the CDR3 is TGCAGCGTTGTTCAGGGGGCCTACAATGAGCAGTTCTTC. Translation gives CSVVQGAYNEQFF.

A word on this clonotype: Given a much more abundant clone one base away, this may be a read error. This is likely a read error, given that the CDR3 carries no conserved phenylalanine or tryptophan at its end. The V gene is TRBV9, the J gene TRBJ2-1; TRBD1 might be the D (7 bases). Trimming cost V 5 bases and J 3 bases, with 15 bases left between them. CDR3 length equals 15 residues. Germline CDR1 and CDR2: SGDLS and YYNGEE. As DNA, the CDR3 is TGTGCCAGCAGTCCAGGGGGGTTGTACTACAATGAGCAGTTCATC. It translates to CASSPGGLYYNEQFI.

This clonotype was seen a few times. The CDR3 DNA follows: TGCAGTGCTAGAGGGGGGTACCCAAATCAGCCCCAGCATTTT. It translates to CSARGGYPNQPQHF. The genes are TRBV20-1 and TRBJ1-5; a possible D gene is TRBD1 (5 bases). The germline CDR1 and CDR2 sequences are DFQATT and SNEGSKA (reference sequence). This CDR3 region has 14 residues. Trimming took off 1 base at V and 4 bases at J, with 11 bases between the two ends.

J is TRBJ2-7 and V is TRBV2; 8 nucleotides line up with TRBD1. The CDR3 loop spans 14 amino acids. Germline values: CDR1 SNHLY, CDR2 FYNNEI. J was trimmed by 4 bases and V by 3 bases; bases with no gene match: 5. The CDR3 region is CASSDWDRLYEQYF. In nucleotides, the CDR3 is TGTGCCAGCAGTGATTGGGACAGGCTATACGAGCAGTACTTC.

The gene calls are TRBV12-5 and TRBJ1-5; a possible D gene is TRBD1 (6 bases). Per germline, CDR1 LGHNT and CDR2 FRNRAP. This CDR3 is built from 14 residues. Trimming cost V 1 base and J 6 bases, with 10 bases left between them. CDR3 sequence reads: CASGLDRVVQPQHF. DNA for the CDR3: TGTGCTAGTGGTTTGGACAGGGTGGTTCAGCCCCAGCATTTT.

Written as DNA, the CDR3 is TGCAGTGCTCTGAACAGGGAGGGGGCTAGCAATCAGCCCCAGCATTTT. Translating it yields CSALNREGASNQPQHF. The V call is TRBV20-1, the J call TRBJ1-5, with 7 bases lining up with TRBD1. Trimming at V came to 5 bases and at J to 0 bases, leaving 10 bases not matched to a gene. The CDR3 is made up of 16 amino acids. Germline lookup yields CDR1 DFQATT and CDR2 SNEGSKA (reference sequence).

This clonotype has a handful of counts. The CDR3 protein is CSARSTGVTEQFF. The CDR3 nucleotides are TGCAGTGCTAGATCGACAGGGGTGACTGAGCAGTTCTTC. The chain recombines TRBV20-1 with TRBJ2-1, with 8 bases identical to TRBD1. This CDR3 spans 13 amino acids. V lost 2 bases and J lost 9; bases outside the gene matches: 6. Per germline, CDR1 DFQATT and CDR2 SNEGSKA (reference sequence).

This clonotype was detected a few times. V gene TRBV7-2 combines with J gene TRBJ1-4; 7 nucleotides align to TRBD1. There are 16 residues in the CDR3. Germline loops: CDR1 SGHTA, CDR2 FQGNSA. V shed 5 bases and J 5 bases; nucleotides not matched to a gene: 11. This CDR3 reads CASSVDRDSRNEKLFF. The DNA for the CDR3 is TGTGCCAGCAGCGTAGACCGGGACAGTCGGAATGAAAAACTGTTTTTT. Full variable domain (missing parts from reference TRBV7-2 and TRBJ1-4): GAGVSQSPSNKVTEKGKDVELRCDPISGHTALYWYRQSLGQGLEFLIYFQGNSAPDKSGLPSDRFSAERTGGSVSTLTIQRTQQEDSAVYLCASSVDRDSRNEKLFFGSGTQLSVL.

This chain connects TRBV12-3 or TRBV12-4 to TRBJ1-5; 12 bases match TRBD1. With 7 bases clipped from V and 1 base from J, the junction kept 8 bases outside the gene matches. The CDR3 covers 17 residues. CDR3 coding DNA: TGTGCCAGCACTCCGGGACAGGGGGCGGGAAGCAATCAGCCCCAGCATTTT. It translates to CASTPGQGAGSNQPQHF.

This clonotype occurred once. Its ends do not fully match the called genes, so a read error is possible. Here the CDR3 reads CASSELRQPRHF. The DNA of the CDR3 is TGTGCCAGCAGTGAATTACGTCAGCCCCGGCATTTT. J is TRBJ1-5 and V is TRBV25-1; D ambiguous. This CDR3 has 12 residues. Germline V gene lookup returns CDR1 MGHDK and CDR2 SYGVNS.

This clonotype was seen only a few times. The chain carries TRBV6-2 or TRBV6-3 and TRBJ1-1; D unclear. The CDR3 has 14 residues. Germline V gene lookup returns CDR1 MNHEY and CDR2 SVGEGT. V gave up 6 bases and J gave up 6 bases, with 17 bases separating them. DNA for the CDR3: TGTGCCAGCAGCCTGACCACGGGCATCTCTGAAGCTTTCTTT. Encoded protein: CASSLTTGISEAFF.

This rearrangement joins TRBV9 to TRBJ2-3; D is uncertain. This CDR3 is 16 amino acids long. Germline V gene data show CDR1 as SGDLS and CDR2 as YYNGEE. V was clipped by 4 bases and J by 0 bases, with 15 bases between them. CDR3 region: CASSSPRLTSTDTQYF. In nucleotides, the CDR3 is TGTGCCAGCAGCTCCCCCCGGCTAACTAGCACAGATACGCAGTATTTT.

This rearrangement joins TRBV5-1 to TRBJ2-5, with 7 bases lining up with TRBD1. From germline, CDR1 is SGHRS and CDR2 YFSETQ. This CDR3 has 14 amino acids. Unmatched junction bases numbered 10, after V lost 6 bases and J lost 5 bases. CDR3 in DNA: TGCGCCAGCAATCGAGGGGGCGCCACGGAGACCCAGTACTTC. It specifies CASNRGGATETQYF.

This clonotype was recorded a few times. V is TRBV9 and J is TRBJ2-1; no clear D gene. This CDR3 comprises 15 residues. Germline CDR1 and CDR2: SGDLS and YYNGEE. V dropped 0 bases and J dropped 5 bases, with 12 bases sitting between them. CDR3 bases: TGTGCCAGCAGCGTAGTAGATAGCTTCGACAATGAGCAGTTCTTC. This sequence encodes CASSVVDSFDNEQFF.